These T cell receptor beta chains were read from a single sample in a study of CD8 T cells in Susac syndrome. In TCRdb, the immunoSEQ multiplex PCR reads were re-called with MiXCR into one record per CDR3 protein. The sample lists 170,000 or so distinct CDR3 sequences, 85% to 95% occurring once. The source material was CD4+ T cells from PBMCs. The receptor set was obtained from a human donor with Susac syndrome. The CDR3 runs from the conserved cysteine through the conserved F or W. A D gene is named only where the DNA matches it firmly. Only part of the rows carry a size: once, few, many, or a class if the clone is expanded.

J,V,D,size,CDR3,DNA
TRBJ2-1,TRBV12-3/TRBV12-4,TRBD2,-,CASSFLAGGHNEQFF,TGTGCCAGCAGTTTCTTAGCGGGGGGGCACAATGAGCAGTTCTTC
TRBJ2-6,TRBV7-6,-,-,CASSLLPSGANVLTF,TGTGCCAGCAGCTTACTCCCTTCTGGGGCCAACGTCCTGACTTTC
TRBJ1-1,TRBV5-5,-,-,CASSPAGYEAFF,TGTGCCAGCAGCCCCGCGGGCTATGAAGCTTTCTTT
TRBJ1-2,TRBV6-5,-,-,CASSYLDGYGYTF,TGTGCCAGCAGTTACTTGGACGGATATGGCTACACCTTC
TRBJ2-5,TRBV30,-,few,CAWSGGETQYF,TGTGCCTGGAGTGGTGGGGAGACCCAGTACTTC
TRBJ2-7,TRBV11-2,-,-,CASSLGTTVQSSYEQYF,TGTGCCAGCAGCTTAGGAACGACAGTCCAGAGCTCCTACGAGCAGTACTTC
TRBJ2-1,TRBV7-9,TRBD1,-,CASSLLGQSYNEQFF,TGTGCCAGCAGCCTCCTGGGACAGAGTTACAATGAGCAGTTCTTC
TRBJ1-3,TRBV12-3/TRBV12-4,TRBD1,-,CASSLQGLSSGNTIYF,TGTGCCAGCAGTCTACAGGGGTTGAGCTCTGGAAACACCATATATTTT
TRBJ2-2,TRBV2,-,once,CASKNRNTGELFF,TGTGCCAGCAAAAACAGGAACACCGGGGAGCTGTTTTTT
TRBJ1-2,TRBV12-3/TRBV12-4,TRBD1,-,CASSLARQGAGYGYTF,TGTGCCAGCAGTTTAGCCCGACAGGGGGCTGGGTATGGCTACACCTTC
TRBJ2-5,TRBV5-1,-,-,CASSLAAGVETQYF,TGCGCCAGCAGCTTGGCCGCAGGGGTTGAGACCCAGTACTTC
TRBJ2-2,TRBV30,-,-,CAWSAPRTRNTGELFF,TGTGCCTGGAGCGCCCCCAGGACACGGAACACCGGGGAGCTGTTTTTT
TRBJ1-1,TRBV20-1,TRBD1,-,CSADRGTEAFF,TGCAGTGCTGACAGGGGTACTGAAGCTTTCTTT
TRBJ2-3,TRBV5-1,-,-,CASSLAMETGQYF,TGCGCCAGCAGCTTGGCCATGGAAACAGGGCAGTATTTT
TRBJ2-1,TRBV20-1,TRBD2,-,CSARVIGGADEQFF,TGCAGTGCTAGAGTGATCGGGGGGGCTGATGAGCAGTTCTTC
TRBJ1-1,TRBV7-2,TRBD1,-,CASSFSTGSNTEAFF,TGTGCCAGCAGCTTTTCGACAGGGAGTAACACTGAAGCTTTCTTT
TRBJ2-4,TRBV5-6,-,-,CASSLWLGSLAKNIQYF,TGTGCCAGCAGCTTGTGGCTGGGATCATTAGCCAAAAACATTCAGTACTTC
TRBJ1-1,TRBV30,TRBD1,-,CAWIDRGREAEAFF,TGTGCCTGGATCGACAGGGGGCGTGAGGCTGAAGCTTTCTTT
TRBJ2-3,TRBV7-2,-,-,CASSSRPLDTQYF,TGTGCCAGCAGCTCCAGACCGCTGGATACGCAGTATTTT
TRBJ2-3,TRBV9,-,-,CASSALGTPDTQYF,TGTGCCAGCAGCGCCTTGGGGACCCCAGATACGCAGTATTTT
TRBJ2-5,TRBV2,TRBD2,-,CASIRTGGQETQYF,TGTGCCAGCATAAGAACGGGGGGCCAAGAGACCCAGTACTTC
TRBJ2-3,TRBV9,-,-,CASSRLSSTDTQYF,TGTGCCAGCAGCCGGCTCTCCAGCACAGATACGCAGTATTTT
TRBJ2-5,TRBV7-6,-,-,CAIQDLKGETQYF,TGTGCCATCCAGGACCTGAAAGGGGAGACCCAGTACTTC
TRBJ1-2,TRBV14,-,-,CASSQDLGPYGYTF,TGTGCCAGCAGCCAAGATTTAGGGCCCTATGGCTACACCTTC
TRBJ2-4,TRBV23-1,TRBD2,-,CASSQPAGQGGDIQYF,TGCGCCAGCAGTCAACCAGCGGGTCAGGGAGGGGACATTCAGTACTTC
TRBJ2-3,TRBV19,-,-,CASSIGTDTDTQYF,TGTGCCAGTAGTATCGGGACTGACACAGATACGCAGTATTTT
TRBJ1-2,TRBV6-4,-,-,CASSDQGLGGGYTF,TGTGCCAGCAGTGACCAGGGACTAGGAGGTGGCTACACCTTC
TRBJ1-2,TRBV10-3,TRBD1,-,CAISDRGRSGYTF,TGTGCCATCAGCGACAGGGGAAGAAGTGGCTACACCTTC
TRBJ2-3,TRBV4-2,-,-,CASSQSPPQATDTQYF,TGTGCCAGCAGCCAGTCACCCCCTCAGGCCACAGATACGCAGTATTTT
TRBJ2-7,TRBV5-1,-,-,CASSLGSNTYEQYF,TGCGCCAGCAGCTTGGGGTCGAATACTTACGAGCAGTACTTC
TRBJ1-6,TRBV3-1,TRBD1,-,CASSPDRAPYSPLHF,TGTGCCAGCAGCCCGGACAGGGCTCCTTATTCACCCCTCCACTTT
TRBJ2-2,TRBV10-3,TRBD1,-,CAIRDRGPNTGELFF,TGTGCCATCAGGGACAGGGGGCCGAACACCGGGGAGCTGTTTTTT
TRBJ1-1,TRBV2,-,-,CASHREGNTEAFF,TGTGCCAGCCATAGGGAAGGTAACACTGAAGCTTTCTTT
TRBJ2-3,TRBV10-3,TRBD2,-,CAISDPTSGAADTQYF,TGTGCCATCAGTGATCCTACTAGCGGGGCGGCAGATACGCAGTATTTT
TRBJ2-1,TRBV5-4,TRBD1,-,CASSLDRGLVNEQFF,TGTGCCAGCAGCTTGGACAGGGGGCTAGTCAATGAGCAGTTCTTC
TRBJ2-6,TRBV30,-,-,CAGGSGANVLTF,TGTGCTGGTGGGTCTGGGGCCAACGTCCTGACTTTC
TRBJ1-3,TRBV3-1,-,-,CASSQRLGNTIYF,TGTGCCAGCAGCCAGAGACTCGGAAACACCATATATTTT
TRBJ2-2,TRBV7-3,-,few,CASSLSTGELFF,TGTGCCAGCAGCTTATCGACCGGGGAGCTGTTTTTT
TRBJ1-1,TRBV2,-,-,CASSVQWNTEAFF,TGTGCCAGCAGTGTACAATGGAACACTGAAGCTTTCTTT
TRBJ2-5,TRBV11-3,TRBD1,-,CASSFTGTGIETQYF,TGTGCCAGCAGCTTCACAGGGACAGGGATAGAGACCCAGTACTTC
TRBJ1-1,TRBV7-2,-,-,CASSRGQNTEAFF,TGTGCCAGCAGTCGAGGACAGAACACTGAAGCTTTCTTT
TRBJ2-5,TRBV7-2,TRBD2,once,CASSITRRGETQYF,TGTGCCAGCAGCATTACTCGGCGGGGGGAGACCCAGTACTTC
TRBJ2-3,TRBV7-9,-,few,CASSLSPRDTQYF,TGTGCCAGCAGCTTGTCGCCACGGGATACGCAGTATTTT
TRBJ2-1,TRBV5-1,-,once,CASSAAGEPYNEQFF,TGCGCCAGCAGCGCGGCGGGCGAACCCTACAATGAGCAGTTCTTC
TRBJ1-2,TRBV6-1,-,-,CASSEGLGRRYGYTF,TGTGCCAGCAGTGAAGGGTTGGGCAGGAGATATGGCTACACCTTC
TRBJ2-3,TRBV9,TRBD2,-,CASSGLAGGRGPDTQYF,TGTGCCAGCAGCGGACTAGCGGGGGGTCGAGGCCCAGATACGCAGTATTTT
TRBJ2-7,TRBV4-3,-,once,CASSQVGVDEQYF,TGCGCCAGCAGCCAGGTAGGGGTGGACGAGCAGTACTTC
TRBJ2-2,TRBV30,TRBD1,-,CAWSLTGAIGELFF,TGTGCCTGGAGTCTGACAGGGGCAATCGGGGAGCTGTTTTTT
TRBJ1-1,TRBV30,-,-,CAWSRYRDVGEAFF,TGTGCCTGGAGTAGGTATAGGGACGTTGGGGAAGCTTTCTTT
TRBJ2-7,TRBV20-1,-,-,CSARARTLTYEQYF,TGCAGTGCTAGAGCTAGGACCCTCACCTACGAGCAGTACTTC
TRBJ2-7,TRBV20-1,-,-,CSALRDAYEQYF,TGCAGTGCTCTGCGGGACGCCTACGAGCAGTACTTC
TRBJ1-5,TRBV20-1,-,-,CSAAGHLSNQPQHF,TGCAGTGCAGCGGGACATCTTAGCAATCAGCCCCAGCATTTT